This T cell receptor beta chain originates from a study of CD8 T cells in ankylosing spondylitis (TCRdb year 2017). Some background on the complete study: The study profiled T cell receptor beta repertoires in healthy donors and ankylosing spondylitis patients to find disease-linked TCR variants. Samples of peripheral blood were taken, and for ankylosing spondylitis patients, synovial fluid was collected as well. The whole study cohort included over 85 healthy donors and over 20 ankylosing spondylitis patients. Results and caveats for the whole study, not just this receptor: The disease-linked clones were reported as significantly enriched in matched synovial fluid samples from ankylosing spondylitis patients. Some of the motif variants had been reported before in the synovial fluid and blood of reactive arthritis patients, a finding that suggests common disease-initiation mechanisms. A TCR beta motif made up of several highly homologous amino acid variants appeared to be characteristic of blood from ankylosing spondylitis patients. A CD8+ phenotype was shown by the disease-linked clones, which were found at relatively low frequencies in peripheral blood.

The table lists this clonotype with a few counts. Its antigen is unknown. One base away there is no much larger clone; base qualities are not given. The reads were generated on an Illumina HiSeq 2500. Quantitative 5'-RACE with molecular barcodes was used to prepare TCR beta libraries. The source study handled its data this way. Disease-linked TCR variants were identified with a new computational method built on a probabilistic model of VDJ rearrangement. TCRdb reran the public reads through fastp at Q25 and MiXCR, keeping productive beta chains. Identical CDR3 proteins give one entry, which carries the most common genes and DNA. These V and J calls originate from TCRdb's pipeline instead of the authors' own analysis. In all, the sample holds 200,000 to 250,000 distinct CDR3 sequences, and 18% of those were seen once. The ten largest clones add up to approximately 46% of the sample. Trimming leaves V shorter by 5 bases and J shorter by 5 bases, with the junction holding 8 bases beyond the gene matches. The CDR3, cysteine through phenylalanine, is 15 amino acids long. Here the CDR3 DNA is all that survives: 45 bases in frame from base 1. From a lookup of the germline V gene, CDR1 and CDR2 are SGHVS and FQNEAQ.

Sequences were obtained from blood, either unsorted or a sorted T cell fraction (not recorded which). This clonotype originated in a male donor with ankylosing spondylitis. The V gene is TRBV7-8 and the J gene is TRBJ2-1, and TRBD2 matches 8 of the central bases. The CDR3 has the sequence CASSPGGAHNNEQFF. The DNA sequence is TGTGCCAGCAGCCCCGGGGGGGCTCACAACAATGAGCAGTTCTTC.